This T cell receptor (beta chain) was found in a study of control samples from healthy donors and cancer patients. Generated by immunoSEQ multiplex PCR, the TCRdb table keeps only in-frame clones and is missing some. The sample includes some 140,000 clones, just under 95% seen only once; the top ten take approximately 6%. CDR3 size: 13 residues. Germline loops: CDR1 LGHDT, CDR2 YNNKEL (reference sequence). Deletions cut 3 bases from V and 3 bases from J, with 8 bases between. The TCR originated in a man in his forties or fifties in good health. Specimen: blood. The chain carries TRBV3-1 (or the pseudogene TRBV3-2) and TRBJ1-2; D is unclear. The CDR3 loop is CASSHTDDYGYTF. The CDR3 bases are TGTGCCAGCAGCCATACTGATGACTATGGCTACACCTTC.